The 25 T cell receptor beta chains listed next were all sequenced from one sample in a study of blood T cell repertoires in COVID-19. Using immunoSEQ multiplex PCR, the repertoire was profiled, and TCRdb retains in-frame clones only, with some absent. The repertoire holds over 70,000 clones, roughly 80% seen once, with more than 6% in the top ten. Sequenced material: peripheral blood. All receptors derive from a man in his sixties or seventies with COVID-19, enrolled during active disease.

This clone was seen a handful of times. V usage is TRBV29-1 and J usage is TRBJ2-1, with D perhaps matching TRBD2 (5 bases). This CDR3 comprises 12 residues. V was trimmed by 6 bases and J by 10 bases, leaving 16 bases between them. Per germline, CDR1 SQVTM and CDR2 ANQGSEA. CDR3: CSVVSREGEQFF. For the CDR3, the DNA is TGCAGCGTCGTCTCGAGGGAAGGGGAGCAGTTCTTC.

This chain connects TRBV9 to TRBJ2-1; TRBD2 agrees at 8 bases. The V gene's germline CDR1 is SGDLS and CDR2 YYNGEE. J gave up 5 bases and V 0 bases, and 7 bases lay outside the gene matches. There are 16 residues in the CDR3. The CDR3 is CASSVGPSSGNNEQFF. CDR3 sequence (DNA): TGTGCCAGCAGCGTAGGACCAAGTAGCGGGAACAATGAGCAGTTCTTC.

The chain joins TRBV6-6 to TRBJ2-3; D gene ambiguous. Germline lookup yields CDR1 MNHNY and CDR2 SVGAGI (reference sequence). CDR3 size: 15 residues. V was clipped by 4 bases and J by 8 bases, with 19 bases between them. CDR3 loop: CASSSQILRSGTQYF. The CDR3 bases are TGTGCCAGCAGTTCGCAGATCCTCCGGAGTGGTACGCAGTATTTT.

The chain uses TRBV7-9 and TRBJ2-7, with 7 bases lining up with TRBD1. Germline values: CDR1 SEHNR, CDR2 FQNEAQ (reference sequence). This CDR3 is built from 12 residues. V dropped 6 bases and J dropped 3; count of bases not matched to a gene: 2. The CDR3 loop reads CASRPGGYEQYF. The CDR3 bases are TGTGCCAGCAGACCAGGGGGCTACGAGCAGTACTTC.

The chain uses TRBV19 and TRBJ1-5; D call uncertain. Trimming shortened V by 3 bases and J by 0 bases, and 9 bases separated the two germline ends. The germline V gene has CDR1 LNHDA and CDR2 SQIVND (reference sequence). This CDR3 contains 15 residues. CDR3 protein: CASSMGQYSNQPQHF. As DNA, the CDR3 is TGTGCCAGTAGTATGGGCCAGTATAGCAATCAGCCCCAGCATTTT.

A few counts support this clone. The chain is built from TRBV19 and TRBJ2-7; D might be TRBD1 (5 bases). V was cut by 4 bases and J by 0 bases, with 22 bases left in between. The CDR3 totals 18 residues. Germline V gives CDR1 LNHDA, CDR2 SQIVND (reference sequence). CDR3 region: CASSTNGHSSLSSYEQYF. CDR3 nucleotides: TGTGCCAGTAGTACGAACGGACATTCATCGTTAAGCTCCTACGAGCAGTACTTC.

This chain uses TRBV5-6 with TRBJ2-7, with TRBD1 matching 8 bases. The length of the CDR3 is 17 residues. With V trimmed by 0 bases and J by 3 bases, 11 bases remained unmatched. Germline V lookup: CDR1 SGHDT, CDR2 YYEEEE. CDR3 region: CASSLAHWQGAFYEQYF. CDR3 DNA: TGTGCCAGCAGCTTGGCCCACTGGCAGGGGGCGTTCTACGAGCAGTACTTC. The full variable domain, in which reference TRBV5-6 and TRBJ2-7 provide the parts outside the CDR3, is DAGVTQSPTHLIKTRGQQVTLRCSPKSGHDTVSWYQQALGQGPQFIFQYYEEEERQRGNFPDRFSGHQFPNYSSELNVNALLLGDSALYLCASSLAHWQGAFYEQYFGPGTRLTVT.

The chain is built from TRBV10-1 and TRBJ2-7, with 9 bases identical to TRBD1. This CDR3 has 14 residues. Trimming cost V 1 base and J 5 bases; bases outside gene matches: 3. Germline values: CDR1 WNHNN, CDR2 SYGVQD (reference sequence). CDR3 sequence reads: CASSEYRGRDEQYF. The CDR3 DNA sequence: TGCGCCAGCAGTGAGTACAGGGGGCGCGACGAGCAGTACTTC.

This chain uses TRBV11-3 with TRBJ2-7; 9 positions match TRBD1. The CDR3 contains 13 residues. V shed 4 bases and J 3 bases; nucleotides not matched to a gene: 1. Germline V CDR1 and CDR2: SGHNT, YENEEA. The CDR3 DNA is TGTGCCAGCAGCTCGGGACAGGGCTACGAGCAGTACTTC. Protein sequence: CASSSGQGYEQYF.

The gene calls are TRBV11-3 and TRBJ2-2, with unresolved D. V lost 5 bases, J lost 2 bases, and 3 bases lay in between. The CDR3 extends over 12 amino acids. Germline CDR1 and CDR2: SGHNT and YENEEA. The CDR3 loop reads CASSHNTGELFF. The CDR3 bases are TGTGCCAGCAGCCATAACACCGGGGAGCTGTTTTTT.

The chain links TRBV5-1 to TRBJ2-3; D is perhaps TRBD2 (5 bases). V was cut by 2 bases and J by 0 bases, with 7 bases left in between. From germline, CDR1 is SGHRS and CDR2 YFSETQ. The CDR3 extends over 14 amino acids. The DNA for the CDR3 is TGCGCCAGCAGCTTCGGCGGGAGCACAGATACGCAGTATTTT. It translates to CASSFGGSTDTQYF.

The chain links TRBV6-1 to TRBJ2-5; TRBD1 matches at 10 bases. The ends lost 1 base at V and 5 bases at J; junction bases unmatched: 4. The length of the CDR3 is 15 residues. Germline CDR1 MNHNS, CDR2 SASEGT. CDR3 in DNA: TGTGCCAGCAGTGAAGGTCGGACAGGGGGGGAGACCCAGTACTTC. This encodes CASSEGRTGGETQYF.

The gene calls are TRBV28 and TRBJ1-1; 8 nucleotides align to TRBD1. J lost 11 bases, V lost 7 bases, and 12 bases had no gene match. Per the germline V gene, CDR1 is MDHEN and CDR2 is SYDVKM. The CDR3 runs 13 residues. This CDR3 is CASNEAQGARAFF. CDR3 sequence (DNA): TGTGCCAGCAACGAAGCTCAGGGGGCGCGGGCTTTCTTT. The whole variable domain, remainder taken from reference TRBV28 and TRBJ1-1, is DVKVTQSSRYLVKRTGEKVFLECVQDMDHENMFWYRQDPGLGLRLIYFSYDVKMKEKGDIPEGYSVSREKKERFSLILESASTNQTSMYLCASNEAQGARAFFGQGTRLTVV.

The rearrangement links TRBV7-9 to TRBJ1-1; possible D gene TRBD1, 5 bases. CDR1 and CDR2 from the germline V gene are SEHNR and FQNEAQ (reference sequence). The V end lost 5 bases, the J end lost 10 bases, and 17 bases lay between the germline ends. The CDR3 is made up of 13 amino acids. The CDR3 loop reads CASSPGGWVPAFF. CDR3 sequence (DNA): TGTGCCAGCAGCCCCGGGGGGTGGGTCCCAGCTTTCTTT.

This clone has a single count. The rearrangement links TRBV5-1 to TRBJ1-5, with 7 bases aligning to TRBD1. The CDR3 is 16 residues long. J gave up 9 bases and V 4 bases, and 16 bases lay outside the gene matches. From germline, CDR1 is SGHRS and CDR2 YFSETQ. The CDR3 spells CASSLSTGADGGPQHF. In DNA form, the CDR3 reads TGCGCCAGCAGCCTGTCAACAGGGGCCGACGGGGGGCCCCAGCATTTT.

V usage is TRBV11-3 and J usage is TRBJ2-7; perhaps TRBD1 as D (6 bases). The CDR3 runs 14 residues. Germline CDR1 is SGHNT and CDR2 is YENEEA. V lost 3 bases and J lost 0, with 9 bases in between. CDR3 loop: CASSFDRSSYEQYF. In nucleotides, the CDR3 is TGTGCCAGCAGCTTCGACAGGAGCTCCTACGAGCAGTACTTC.

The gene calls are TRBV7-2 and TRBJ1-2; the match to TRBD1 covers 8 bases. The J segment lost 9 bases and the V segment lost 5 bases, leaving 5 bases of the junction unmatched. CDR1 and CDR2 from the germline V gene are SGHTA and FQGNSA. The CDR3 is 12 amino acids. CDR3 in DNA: TGTGCCAGCAGCCCGCGACAGGGGAGCTACACCTTC. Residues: CASSPRQGSYTF.

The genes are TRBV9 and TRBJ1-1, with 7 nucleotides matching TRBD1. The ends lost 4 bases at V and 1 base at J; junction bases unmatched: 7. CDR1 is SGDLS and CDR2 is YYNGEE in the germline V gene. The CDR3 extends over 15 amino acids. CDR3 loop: CASSYGWTGNTEAFF. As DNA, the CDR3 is TGTGCCAGCAGCTATGGATGGACAGGGAACACTGAAGCTTTCTTT.

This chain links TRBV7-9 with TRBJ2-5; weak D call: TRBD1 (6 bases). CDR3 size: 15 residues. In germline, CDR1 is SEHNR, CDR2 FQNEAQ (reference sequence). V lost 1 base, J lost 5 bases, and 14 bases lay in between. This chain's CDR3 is CASSLVMSGAETQYF. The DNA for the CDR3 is TGTGCCAGCAGCTTAGTTATGTCAGGGGCGGAGACCCAGTACTTC. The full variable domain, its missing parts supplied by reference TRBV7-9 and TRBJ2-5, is DTGVSQNPRHKITKRGQNVTFRCDPISEHNRLYWYRQTLGQGPEFLTYFQNEAQLEKSRLLSDRFSAERPKGSFSTLEIQRTEQGDSAMYLCASSLVMSGAETQYFGPGTRLLVL.

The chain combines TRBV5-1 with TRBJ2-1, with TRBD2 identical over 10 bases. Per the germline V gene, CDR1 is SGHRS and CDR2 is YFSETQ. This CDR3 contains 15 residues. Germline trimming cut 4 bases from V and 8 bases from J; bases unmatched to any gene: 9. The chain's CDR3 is CASSLPSGSTDEQFF. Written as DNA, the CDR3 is TGCGCCAGCAGCCTCCCTAGCGGGAGTACTGATGAGCAGTTCTTC.

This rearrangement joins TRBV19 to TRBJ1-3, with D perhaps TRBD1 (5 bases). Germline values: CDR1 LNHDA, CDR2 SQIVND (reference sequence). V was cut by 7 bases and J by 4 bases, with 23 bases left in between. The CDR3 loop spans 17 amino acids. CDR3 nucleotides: TGTGCCAGTAATAATAGGGGATCCACTACGAGCGGAAACACCATATATTTT. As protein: CASNNRGSTTSGNTIYF.

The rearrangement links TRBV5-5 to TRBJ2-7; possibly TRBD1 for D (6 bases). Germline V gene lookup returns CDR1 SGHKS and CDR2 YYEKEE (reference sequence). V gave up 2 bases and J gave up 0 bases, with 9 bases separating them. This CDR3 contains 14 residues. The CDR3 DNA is TGTGCCAGCAGCTTCCAGGGGAGCTCCTACGAGCAGTACTTC. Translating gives CASSFQGSSYEQYF.

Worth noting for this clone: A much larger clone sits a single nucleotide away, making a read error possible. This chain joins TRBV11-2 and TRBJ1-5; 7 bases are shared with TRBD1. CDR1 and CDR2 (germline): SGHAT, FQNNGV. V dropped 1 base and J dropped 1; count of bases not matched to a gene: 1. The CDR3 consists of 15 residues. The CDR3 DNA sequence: TGTGCCAGCAGCTTAGGGGACAGCAGCAATCAGCCCCAGCATTTT. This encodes CASSLGDSSNQPQHF.

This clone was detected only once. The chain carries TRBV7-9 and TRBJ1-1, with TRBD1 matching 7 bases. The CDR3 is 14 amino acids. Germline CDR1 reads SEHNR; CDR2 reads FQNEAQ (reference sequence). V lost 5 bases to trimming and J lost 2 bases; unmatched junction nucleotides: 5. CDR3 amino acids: CASSLRQGNTEAFF. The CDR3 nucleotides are TGTGCCAGCAGCCTCCGACAGGGAAACACTGAAGCTTTCTTT.

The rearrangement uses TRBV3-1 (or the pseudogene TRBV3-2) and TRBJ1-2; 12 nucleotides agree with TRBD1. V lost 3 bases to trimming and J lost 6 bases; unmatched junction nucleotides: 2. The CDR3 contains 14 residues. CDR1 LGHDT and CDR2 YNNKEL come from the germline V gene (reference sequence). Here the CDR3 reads CASSQGQGADGYTF. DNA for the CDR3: TGTGCCAGCAGCCAGGGACAGGGGGCCGATGGCTACACCTTC.